These T cell receptor beta chains were read from a single sample in a study of blood T cells in healthy people across ages. TCRdb reprocessed the 5' RACE reads with MiXCR, giving one entry per CDR3 protein. Here the sample spans roughly 900,000 distinct CDR3 sequences, about 30% being singletons. The sample comprised blood. The origin of the receptors is a woman older than 75 in good health. The CDR3 runs from the conserved cysteine through the conserved F or W. The order of the fields is V gene, clone size, D gene, J gene, CDR3 protein, CDR3 DNA. D genes are given only for firm matches. For some rows the clone size is stated as once, few or many, or as a class when expanded; others skip it.

v_gene: TRBV30
abundance: NA
d_gene: NA
j_gene: TRBJ1-1
CDR3aa: CAWSRGARGGAEAFF
CDR3nt: TGTGCCTGGAGTCGGGGGGCGCGAGGGGGGGCTGAAGCTTTCTTT

v_gene: TRBV20-1
abundance: many
d_gene: TRBD2
j_gene: TRBJ2-1
CDR3aa: CSASGTGGRYNEQFF
CDR3nt: TGCAGTGCTAGTGGGACGGGGGGAAGGTACAATGAGCAGTTCTTC

v_gene: TRBV9
abundance: NA
d_gene: TRBD1
j_gene: TRBJ1-5
CDR3aa: CASSVGQGDQPQHF
CDR3nt: TGTGCCAGCAGCGTTGGACAGGGCGATCAGCCCCAGCATTTT

v_gene: TRBV7-2
abundance: many
d_gene: NA
j_gene: TRBJ1-6
CDR3aa: CASSLNHPPLHF
CDR3nt: TGTGCCAGCAGCTTAAACCACCCACCCCTCCACTTT

v_gene: TRBV5-1
abundance: NA
d_gene: TRBD1
j_gene: TRBJ1-6
CDR3aa: CASSLEGGQNSPLHF
CDR3nt: TGCGCCAGCAGCTTGGAAGGGGGCCAAAATTCACCCCTCCACTTT

v_gene: TRBV12-3/TRBV12-4
abundance: many
d_gene: NA
j_gene: TRBJ1-6
CDR3aa: CASATGQWNSPLHF
CDR3nt: TGTGCCAGCGCGACCGGACAGTGGAATTCACCCCTCCACTTT

v_gene: TRBV6-5
abundance: few
d_gene: NA
j_gene: TRBJ1-5
CDR3aa: CASRVRYYSNQPQHF
CDR3nt: TGTGCCAGCAGAGTCAGGTATTATAGCAATCAGCCCCAGCATTTT

v_gene: TRBV5-5
abundance: many
d_gene: TRBD2
j_gene: TRBJ2-3
CDR3aa: CASSLRLAGGRADTQYF
CDR3nt: TGTGCCAGCAGCTTGCGACTAGCGGGGGGGCGAGCAGATACGCAGTATTTT

v_gene: TRBV24-1
abundance: many
d_gene: NA
j_gene: TRBJ2-3
CDR3aa: CATSGNRVTDTQYF
CDR3nt: TGTGCCACCAGTGGCAACAGGGTAACAGATACGCAGTATTTT

v_gene: TRBV6-6
abundance: NA
d_gene: NA
j_gene: TRBJ2-7
CDR3aa: CASSYSQSSYEQYF
CDR3nt: TGTGCCAGCAGTTACTCCCAGAGCTCCTACGAGCAGTACTTC

v_gene: TRBV15
abundance: NA
d_gene: NA
j_gene: TRBJ1-1
CDR3aa: CATSQDRSEAFF
CDR3nt: TGTGCCACCAGCCAAGACAGATCTGAAGCTTTCTTT

v_gene: TRBV28
abundance: NA
d_gene: NA
j_gene: TRBJ1-2
CDR3aa: CASARGQGTYGYTF
CDR3nt: TGTGCCAGCGCCCGAGGTCAAGGGACCTATGGCTACACCTTC

v_gene: TRBV6-5
abundance: NA
d_gene: TRBD1
j_gene: TRBJ2-1
CDR3aa: CASSYTSITRAGGNNEQFF
CDR3nt: TGTGCCAGCAGTTACACTTCGATAACACGGGCAGGGGGTAACAATGAGCAGTTCTTC

v_gene: TRBV5-1
abundance: few
d_gene: NA
j_gene: TRBJ2-5
CDR3aa: CASSLDPGPEGEQYF
CDR3nt: TGCGCCAGCAGCTTGGATCCGGGGCCGGAGGGTGAGCAGTACTTC

v_gene: TRBV7-2
abundance: NA
d_gene: TRBD2
j_gene: TRBJ2-1
CDR3aa: CASSWAPGLAGRNEQFF
CDR3nt: TGTGCCAGCAGCTGGGCACCGGGACTAGCGGGGAGAAATGAGCAGTTCTTC

v_gene: TRBV6-2/TRBV6-3
abundance: NA
d_gene: NA
j_gene: TRBJ2-2
CDR3aa: CATDKSLNTGELFF
CDR3nt: TGTGCCACCGATAAGAGTCTGAACACCGGGGAGCTGTTTTTT

v_gene: TRBV12-3/TRBV12-4
abundance: many
d_gene: NA
j_gene: TRBJ2-5
CDR3aa: CASRPARGAQETQYF
CDR3nt: TGTGCCAGCAGACCTGCACGGGGGGCCCAAGAGACCCAGTACTTC

v_gene: TRBV20-1
abundance: many
d_gene: NA
j_gene: TRBJ2-1
CDR3aa: CSAPPHGRRPYNEQFF
CDR3nt: TGCAGTGCTCCCCCCCACGGGCGCCGGCCCTACAATGAGCAGTTCTTC

v_gene: TRBV7-9
abundance: many
d_gene: NA
j_gene: TRBJ1-4
CDR3aa: CASSRDTTNEKLFF
CDR3nt: TGTGCCAGCAGCCGGGATACAACTAATGAAAAACTGTTTTTT

v_gene: TRBV10-3
abundance: few
d_gene: TRBD1
j_gene: TRBJ1-1
CDR3aa: CAISGGGQGQFEAFF
CDR3nt: TGTGCCATCAGTGGGGGGGGACAGGGCCAATTTGAAGCTTTCTTT

v_gene: TRBV7-2
abundance: many
d_gene: NA
j_gene: TRBJ2-7
CDR3aa: CASSFGRESYEQYF
CDR3nt: TGTGCCAGCAGCTTCGGCAGGGAATCCTACGAGCAGTACTTC

v_gene: TRBV18
abundance: once
d_gene: TRBD2
j_gene: TRBJ2-5
CDR3aa: CASSPRPGGQETQYF
CDR3nt: TGTGCCAGCTCACCACGGCCGGGGGGGCAAGAGACCCAGTACTTC

v_gene: TRBV2
abundance: NA
d_gene: NA
j_gene: TRBJ1-4
CDR3aa: CASRTGGLALFF
CDR3nt: TGTGCCAGCCGAACCGGGGGACTTGCACTGTTTTTT

v_gene: TRBV6-1
abundance: many
d_gene: TRBD1
j_gene: TRBJ2-2
CDR3aa: CASSRGRQGNTGELFF
CDR3nt: TGTGCCAGCTCGAGGGGTAGACAGGGGAACACCGGGGAGCTGTTTTTT